One and the same sample provided the 23 T cell receptor beta chains below, sequenced in a study of TET2 disruption in CD19-targeted CAR T cells. Profiled with immunoSEQ multiplex PCR; TCRdb holds only in-frame clones, not every one. The table for this sample gives under 30,000 clones. Specified treatment: autologous CTL019 cells: CD19 CAR with 4-1BB and CD3 zeta domains. Antigen specificity for these receptors is unknown. Sequenced material: CD8- CAR+ T cells sorted from cultured blood T cells, taken for CD19 CAR T cell therapy. Subset described: CD8-negative CAR-positive T cells from the infusion product. The source is a man between 65 and 85 years old with chronic lymphocytic leukemia.

On this clone: The read terminates 3 residues ahead of where the CDR3 ends, so the germline J gene completes it. V gene TRBV18 combines with J gene TRBJ1-2; D is uncertain. Germline V gives CDR1 KGHSH, CDR2 LQKENI. The CDR3 runs 15 residues. V was shortened by 1 base and J by 6 bases, with 15 bases between the two germline ends. The CDR3 loop reads CASSPQITSIDGYTF. Partial CDR3 DNA: TGTGCCAGCTCACCACAGATAACATCGATCGATGGC.

As for this clone: Coverage ceases 3 residues before the CDR3 finishes, and the germline J gene fills in the end. The chain recombines TRBV6-4 with TRBJ2-6; TRBD1 aligns across 7 bases. CDR1 is MRHNA and CDR2 is SNTAGT in the germline V gene. The junction had 5 bases not matched to a gene; V was cut back by 2 bases and J by 1 base. The CDR3 sequence is 17 residues long. The covered CDR3 bases are TGTGCCAGCAGTGACGGGGGCAGGGGGTCTGGGGCCAACGTC. Amino acid sequence: CASSDGGRGSGANV. The whole CDR3 is CASSDGGRGSGANVLTF.

With regard to this clone: Sequencing ends 3 residues short of the CDR3 end; the germline J gene provides the rest. J is TRBJ2-4 and V is TRBV7-8; TRBD2 aligns across 10 bases. The CDR3 has 17 residues. Germline loops: CDR1 SGHVS, CDR2 FQNEAQ. CDR3 DNA (partial): TGTGCCAGCAGCTTAGTACCAGCGGGGGGGCAAGGAGAGACT. Translated: CASSLVPAGGQGET. The complete CDR3 reads CASSLVPAGGQGETQYF.

In regard to this clone: The sequence runs out 3 residues before the end of the CDR3; the remainder is reconstructed from the germline J gene. Within the sample, other DNA sequences also encode this same CDR3. V usage is TRBV20-1 and J usage is TRBJ1-2, with D unresolved. This CDR3 is 11 amino acids long. CDR1 and CDR2 from the germline V gene are DFQATT and SNEGSKA (reference sequence). Trimming cost V 5 bases and J 7 bases, with 11 bases left between them. The sequenced part of the CDR3 DNA is TGCAGTGCTTCCCGTTGGCCTGGC. Translation: CSASRWPG. The full CDR3 sequence reads CSASRWPGYTF.

Comments on this clone: The read ends 3 residues shy of where the CDR3 ends; the end is completed using the germline J gene. Other DNA sequences in the sample encode the same CDR3. This sequence joins TRBV5-4 and TRBJ1-2; tentative D call: TRBD1 (6 bases). Germline V gene sequence: CDR1 SGHNT, CDR2 YYREEE (reference sequence). Trimming stripped 4 bases from V and 4 bases from J, with 17 bases between. This CDR3 has 15 amino acids. The CDR3 is CASSPIPGGGYGYTF. CDR3 bases read: TGTGCCAGCAGCCCTATCCCGGGAGGGGGCTATGGC.

Worth noting for this clone: The read gets to within 3 residues of the CDR3 end, and the germline J gene fills in the rest. V usage is TRBV5-5 and J usage is TRBJ2-4; D may be TRBD2 (7 bases). The CDR3 contains 15 residues. Germline V gene sequence: CDR1 SGHKS, CDR2 YYEKEE (reference sequence). This CDR3 is CASSLRGASQETQYF. The covered CDR3 bases are TGTGCCAGCAGCCTTCGGGGGGCCTCACAAGAGACT. The complete variable domain, with remaining parts taken from reference TRBV5-5 and TRBJ2-4, reads DAGVTQSPTHLIKTRGQQVTLRCSPISGHKSVSWYQQVLGQGPQFIFQYYEKEERGRGNFPDRFSARQFPNYSSELNVNALLLGDSALYLCASSLRGASQETQYFGAGTRLSVL.

The CDR3 sequence is CASSLGQGVSYGYTF. The sequenced CDR3 bases are TGTGCCAGCAGCTTGGGCCAGGGCGTTTCCTATGGC. The rearrangement joins TRBV7-2 to TRBJ1-2; the D gene is possibly TRBD1 (5 bases). The sequenced fragment ends 3 residues before the CDR3 boundary, so the rest is inferred from the germline J gene. V lost 3 bases and J 4 bases, leaving 15 bases between the germline ends. The V gene's germline CDR1 is SGHTA and CDR2 FQGNSA. This CDR3 contains 15 residues.

This clone is classed as medium-sized by frequency. The sequence runs out 3 residues before the end of the CDR3; the remainder is reconstructed from the germline J gene. The chain has TRBV7-2 and TRBJ2-3; 7 positions agree with TRBD2. The CDR3 contains 13 residues. The germline gives CDR1 SGHTA, CDR2 FQGNSA. The CDR3 bases that were read are TGTGCCAGCACCTCTTCGGCGGGGGTGGCG. The encoded protein is CASTSSAGVA. The whole CDR3 sequence reads CASTSSAGVAQYF.

On this clone: The DNA ends 3 residues before the CDR3 does, and the rest of the CDR3 is filled in from the germline J gene. The V and J genes are TRBV30 and TRBJ2-4; the match to TRBD1 covers 7 bases. This CDR3 comprises 12 residues. Germline V gene lookup returns CDR1 GTSNPN and CDR2 SVGIG (reference sequence). The CDR3 sequence: CAWSAGGETQYF. CDR3 DNA, as far as it was read: TGTGCCTGGAGTGCAGGGGGAGAGACT.

This CDR3 reads CASSLYGGTTGELFF. The sequenced CDR3 bases are TGTGCCAGCAGCTTGTATGGGGGCACCACCGGGGAG. The chain links TRBV5-8 to TRBJ2-2; TRBD1 might be the D (6 bases). Read coverage stops 3 residues before the CDR3 terminus; the germline J gene supplies the remainder. V was pared by 1 base and J by 4 bases, with 11 bases between. There are 15 residues in the CDR3. Looked up from germline, CDR1 is SGHTS and CDR2 is YDEGEE.

Regarding this clone: With the read ending 3 residues before the CDR3 end, the germline J gene is used to fill in that end. This sequence joins TRBV20-1 and TRBJ2-3, with TRBD2 matching over 11 bases. From germline, CDR1 is DFQATT and CDR2 SNEGSKA (reference sequence). Losses at the gene ends were 6 bases for V and 1 base for J; bases not matched to a gene: 3. This CDR3 has 14 residues. CDR3 DNA (partial): TGCAGTGCCGCACTAGCGGGGGGCACAGATACG. As protein: CSAALAGGTDT. The entire CDR3 is CSAALAGGTDTQYF.

Of note for this clone: The read ends 3 residues early relative to the CDR3; the germline J gene fills the gap. The genes are TRBV5-1 and TRBJ2-1; 14 bases line up with TRBD2. Germline V lookup: CDR1 SGHRS, CDR2 YFSETQ. CDR3 size: 18 residues. Germline trimming cut 4 bases from V and 0 bases from J; bases unmatched to any gene: 6. The CDR3 sequence: CASSLGLAGAASYNEQFF. CDR3 bases read: TGCGCCAGCAGCCTGGGACTAGCGGGGGCCGCCTCCTACAATGAG.

As to this clone: The CDR3 end lies 3 residues beyond the end of the read and is filled in from the germline J gene. J is TRBJ2-5 and V is TRBV7-9; the match to TRBD1 covers 7 bases. Looked up from germline, CDR1 is SEHNR and CDR2 is FQNEAQ (reference sequence). The CDR3 contains 14 residues. The CDR3 sequence: CASSPWPGTDTQYF. The sequenced part of the CDR3 DNA is TGTGCCAGCAGCCCATGGCCAGGGACAGATACC.

Comments on this clone: Germline is not matched at one junction end, which may reflect a read error. The CDR3 goes on 3 residues after the read ends, and that part is filled in from the germline J gene. This chain joins TRBV4-2 and TRBJ2-7, with a tentative D call TRBD2 (7 bases). Germline lookup yields CDR1 LGHNA and CDR2 YNFKEQ. The CDR3 totals 16 residues. The covered CDR3 bases are TGCGCCAGCAGCCAAGACTCGGGGGGCTCCCCCTACGAG. Its translation is CASSQDSGGSPYE. The full-length CDR3 reads as CASSQDSGGSPYEQYF.

Its frequency marks this clone as medium-sized (0.01 to 0.1%). The CDR3 end lies 3 residues beyond the end of the read and is filled in from the germline J gene. V and J are TRBV20-1 and TRBJ1-2; 9 bases map to TRBD1. Germline assignment: CDR1 DFQATT and CDR2 SNEGSKA (reference sequence). The length of the CDR3 is 14 residues. V shed 1 base and J 7 bases; nucleotides not matched to a gene: 7. The chain's CDR3 is CSARAIQGASGYTF. The covered CDR3 bases are TGCAGTGCTAGAGCCATACAGGGGGCTAGTGGC.

The CDR3 DNA, read in part, is TGTGCCAGCTCACCCAGGACAGGGGGAAATGAG. This sequence encodes CASSPRTGGNE. The complete CDR3 reads CASSPRTGGNEQFF. This chain connects TRBV18 to TRBJ2-1; 10 bases match TRBD1. Coverage ceases 3 residues before the CDR3 finishes, and the germline J gene fills in the end. Trimming took 3 bases from V and 7 from J; bases not matched to a gene: 3. Per the germline V gene, CDR1 is KGHSH and CDR2 is LQKENI. The CDR3 sequence is 14 residues long.

In regard to this clone: The CDR3 goes on 3 residues after the read ends, and that part is filled in from the germline J gene. J is TRBJ1-2 and V is TRBV18; no clear D. The germline V gene has CDR1 KGHSH and CDR2 LQKENI. CDR3 size: 14 residues. The sequenced CDR3 bases are TGTGCCAGCTCACCTAGGGCCACCCAGGATGAC. It yields the protein CASSPRATQDD. The CDR3 as a whole reads CASSPRATQDDYTF.

Note on this clone: Read coverage stops 3 residues before the CDR3 terminus; the germline J gene supplies the remainder. The gene calls are TRBV12-3 or TRBV12-4 and TRBJ1-1; the D gene is possibly TRBD1 (6 bases). This CDR3 region has 13 residues. V lost 5 bases, J lost 3 bases, and 10 bases lay in between. CDR3 in amino acids: CASSLQGHTEAFF. The part of the CDR3 DNA that was read is TGTGCCAGCAGTCTCCAGGGGCACACTGAA.

A word on this clone: The CDR3 end is not reached by the read, which stops 3 residues before it; the germline J gene fills it in. The rearrangement joins TRBV7-8 to TRBJ1-2, with 7 bases that match TRBD1. Per germline, CDR1 SGHVS and CDR2 FQNEAQ. This CDR3 contains 15 residues. The CDR3 spells CASSLAQGSSYDYTF. The CDR3 bases that were read are TGTGCCAGCAGCTTAGCACAGGGGAGCTCCTACGAC.

According to its frequency, this clone is medium-sized (0.01 to 0.1%). The read comes to an end 3 residues before the CDR3 does, leaving the germline J gene to fill in the end. This sequence joins TRBV6-1 and TRBJ1-2, with TRBD1 matching over 9 bases. This CDR3 comprises 15 residues. Germline CDR1 is MNHNS and CDR2 is SASEGT. V shed 4 bases, J shed 5 bases, and the junction held 8 bases outside the gene matches. Here the CDR3 reads CASSVRGQGGYGYTF. CDR3 DNA (partial): TGTGCCAGCAGTGTAAGGGGACAGGGAGGTTATGGC.

A word on this clone: The read terminates 3 residues before the CDR3 end, so the remaining end is supplied by the germline J gene. This rearrangement joins TRBV5-1 to TRBJ2-3; D is undetermined. The CDR3 contains 13 residues. CDR1 is SGHRS and CDR2 is YFSETQ in the germline V gene. This CDR3 is CASSSTPQETQYF. Partial CDR3 DNA: TGCGCCAGCAGCTCTACACCTCAGGAGACG.

A remark on this clone: The read ends 3 residues before the CDR3 terminus; that terminus is restored from the germline J gene. The chain is built from TRBV2 and TRBJ2-3; D gene unclear. CDR1 is SNHLY and CDR2 is FYNNEI in the germline V gene. The CDR3 is made up of 14 amino acids. The CDR3 sequence: CASSENAGSQPQYF. The CDR3 bases that were read are TGTGCCAGCAGTGAAAATGCAGGAAGTCAGCCG. Looking up the rest from reference TRBV2 and TRBJ2-3 gives the full variable domain: EPEVTQTPSHQVTQMGQEVILRCVPISNHLYFYWYRQILGQKVEFLVSFYNNEISEKSEIFDDQFSVERPDGSNFTLKIRSTKLEDSAMYFCASSENAGSQPQYFGPGTRLTVL.

Details on this clone: The read halts 3 residues ahead of the CDR3 end, with the missing end drawn from the germline J gene. The chain has TRBV11-2 and TRBJ2-4; D perhaps matches TRBD2 (6 bases). This CDR3 is built from 15 residues. Germline V CDR1 and CDR2: SGHAT, FQNNGV. The sequenced CDR3 bases are TGTGCCAGCAGCTCCTCAAGGCGGGGCGCCGATAGT. Encoded protein: CASSSSRRGADS. The whole CDR3 sequence reads CASSSSRRGADSQYF.